Listed below are T cell receptor beta chains from one sample, sequenced in a study of T cell changes during pregnancy in multiple sclerosis. The data were produced by immunoSEQ multiplex PCR, yet TCRdb's version contains in-frame clones alone and is incomplete. The repertoire holds 50,000 to 75,000 clones, 75% to 95% seen once, with 2.2% in the top ten. The sequencing used peripheral blood, collected in the third trimester of pregnancy. The receptors originated from a female donor in good health, enrolled as a control in a pregnancy study. Each CDR3 is given with its conserved first and last residue. A D gene is named only where the DNA matches it firmly. The size field is filled for only some rows; it gives once, few, many or a size class.

size: -
length: 13
J: TRBJ2-7
V: TRBV4-2
D: -
CDR3: CASSHIPSYEQYF
DNA: TGTGCCAGCAGCCACATCCCCTCCTACGAGCAGTACTTC

size: once
length: 13
J: TRBJ1-1
V: TRBV12-5
D: -
CDR3: CASIRQTNTEAFF
DNA: TGTGCTAGTATCCGACAGACGAACACTGAAGCTTTCTTT

size: -
length: 14
J: TRBJ2-7
V: TRBV4-1
D: -
CDR3: CASSHYRGNYEQYF
DNA: TGCGCCAGCAGCCATTACAGAGGGAACTACGAGCAGTACTTC

size: once
length: 16
J: TRBJ2-2
V: TRBV7-9
D: TRBD1
CDR3: CASSSDRGTNTGELFF
DNA: TGTGCCAGCAGCTCGGACAGGGGGACGAACACCGGGGAGCTGTTTTTT

size: -
length: 13
J: TRBJ2-1
V: TRBV11-2
D: TRBD2
CDR3: CASSLENSGSEFF
DNA: TGTGCCAGCAGCTTAGAAAATAGCGGGAGTGAGTTCTTC

size: -
length: 13
J: TRBJ2-1
V: TRBV29-1
D: TRBD1
CDR3: CSATGQNYNEQFF
DNA: TGCAGCGCCACGGGACAGAACTACAATGAGCAGTTCTTC

size: -
length: 15
J: TRBJ1-1
V: TRBV7-6
D: -
CDR3: CASSLIAGPMSEAFF
DNA: TGTGCCAGCAGCTTAATCGCGGGACCGATGTCTGAAGCTTTCTTT

size: -
length: 14
J: TRBJ1-2
V: TRBV13
D: TRBD1
CDR3: CASSPGTVRYGYTF
DNA: TGTGCCAGCAGCCCCGGGACAGTCCGCTATGGCTACACCTTC

size: few
length: 12
J: TRBJ1-1
V: TRBV29-1
D: -
CDR3: CSVEVMNTEAFF
DNA: TGCAGCGTGGAGGTCATGAACACTGAAGCTTTCTTT

size: -
length: 13
J: TRBJ1-2
V: TRBV7-3
D: TRBD1
CDR3: CASSSGQGGGYTF
DNA: TGTGCCAGCAGCTCGGGACAGGGGGGTGGCTACACCTTC

size: -
length: 16
J: TRBJ2-3
V: TRBV11-2
D: -
CDR3: CASSLGSARSTDTQYF
DNA: TGTGCCAGCAGCTTAGGGTCGGCCAGGAGCACAGATACGCAGTATTTT

size: -
length: 15
J: TRBJ2-1
V: TRBV7-9
D: -
CDR3: CASSLVVGKYNEQFF
DNA: TGTGCCAGCAGCTTAGTCGTCGGGAAGTACAATGAGCAGTTCTTC

size: -
length: 15
J: TRBJ2-6
V: TRBV11-2
D: -
CDR3: CASSPQGSGANVLTF
DNA: TGTGCCAGCAGCCCCCAGGGGAGCGGGGCCAACGTCCTGACTTTC

size: -
length: 16
J: TRBJ2-7
V: TRBV2
D: TRBD2
CDR3: CASIPEGLEFGYEQYF
DNA: TGTGCCAGCATCCCCGAAGGACTAGAATTCGGCTACGAGCAGTACTTC

size: -
length: 15
J: TRBJ2-1
V: TRBV5-5
D: TRBD2
CDR3: CASSVTSLGNNEQFF
DNA: TGTGCCAGCAGCGTGACTAGCCTAGGGAACAATGAGCAGTTCTTC

size: once
length: 16
J: TRBJ2-1
V: TRBV5-4
D: -
CDR3: CASSRGRDRSDNEQFF
DNA: TGTGCCAGCAGCCGGGGTCGTGACCGATCCGACAATGAGCAGTTCTTC

size: -
length: 13
J: TRBJ2-5
V: TRBV7-6
D: -
CDR3: CASSLFTGETQYF
DNA: TGTGCCAGCAGCTTATTTACAGGGGAGACCCAGTACTTC

size: -
length: 15
J: TRBJ1-6
V: TRBV9
D: TRBD1
CDR3: CASSVEQGYNSPLHF
DNA: TGTGCCAGCAGCGTAGAACAGGGGTATAATTCACCCCTCCACTTT

size: -
length: 14
J: TRBJ2-1
V: TRBV6-5
D: -
CDR3: CASRQRDNYNEQFF
DNA: TGTGCCAGCAGACAGCGGGACAATTACAATGAGCAGTTCTTC

size: -
length: 13
J: TRBJ1-1
V: TRBV19
D: -
CDR3: CASSSSMNTEAFF
DNA: TGTGCCAGTAGTAGTAGTATGAACACTGAAGCTTTCTTT

size: few
length: 14
J: TRBJ1-6
V: TRBV19
D: TRBD1
CDR3: CASSAGTGDSPLHF
DNA: TGTGCCAGCTCTGCCGGGACAGGGGATTCACCCCTCCACTTT

size: few
length: 12
J: TRBJ2-7
V: TRBV16
D: -
CDR3: CASSPRVSEQYF
DNA: TGTGCCAGCAGCCCCAGGGTGAGCGAGCAGTACTTC

size: -
length: 16
J: TRBJ1-1
V: TRBV23-1
D: -
CDR3: CASSHTIWGEGTEAFF
DNA: TGCGCCAGCAGTCACACCATCTGGGGGGAAGGGACTGAAGCTTTCTTT

size: -
length: 15
J: TRBJ2-3
V: TRBV19
D: -
CDR3: CANPYRVLCTDTQYF
DNA: TGTGCCAACCCATACAGGGTCCTGTGTACAGATACGCAGTATTTT

size: -
length: 12
J: TRBJ2-5
V: TRBV28
D: -
CDR3: CASSSSQETQYF
DNA: TGTGCCAGCAGTTCGTCTCAAGAGACCCAGTACTTC

size: few
length: 15
J: TRBJ1-2
V: TRBV27
D: TRBD1
CDR3: CASSLRTGGSYGYTF
DNA: TGTGCCAGCAGTTTACGGACAGGGGGTAGCTATGGCTACACCTTC

size: -
length: 13
J: TRBJ2-1
V: TRBV11-2
D: TRBD2
CDR3: CASSTSSGLAQFF
DNA: TGTGCCAGCAGCACAAGTTCAGGACTAGCGCAGTTCTTC

size: -
length: 16
J: TRBJ2-2
V: TRBV19
D: TRBD2
CDR3: CASPRASGSDTGELFF
DNA: TGTGCCAGTCCGCGGGCTAGCGGGAGCGACACCGGGGAGCTGTTTTTT

size: -
length: 14
J: TRBJ1-1
V: TRBV19
D: -
CDR3: CASRRVFGNTEAFF
DNA: TGTGCCAGTCGGAGGGTTTTTGGGAACACTGAAGCTTTCTTT

size: -
length: 16
J: TRBJ1-1
V: TRBV11-2
D: -
CDR3: CASSLRSQQLNTEAFF
DNA: TGTGCCAGCAGCTTAAGGTCACAACAGTTGAACACTGAAGCTTTCTTT

size: -
length: 15
J: TRBJ1-2
V: TRBV19
D: TRBD1
CDR3: CASGRTTGGNYGYTF
DNA: TGTGCCAGTGGGAGAACCACAGGGGGTAACTATGGCTACACCTTC

size: -
length: 13
J: TRBJ1-4
V: TRBV6-1
D: -
CDR3: CASMGGGGEKLFF
DNA: TGTGCCAGCATGGGCGGGGGCGGTGAAAAACTGTTTTTT

size: -
length: 15
J: TRBJ1-6
V: TRBV6-5
D: TRBD1
CDR3: CASSKGQGVNSPLHF
DNA: TGTGCCAGCAGTAAGGGACAGGGGGTAAATTCACCCCTCCACTTT

size: -
length: 16
J: TRBJ2-2
V: TRBV7-6
D: TRBD1
CDR3: CASRTGQGRWTGELFF
DNA: TGTGCCAGCAGGACGGGACAGGGGAGGTGGACCGGGGAGCTGTTTTTT

size: -
length: 14
J: TRBJ2-1
V: TRBV5-1
D: TRBD2
CDR3: CASSSGAGGNEQFF
DNA: TGCGCCAGCAGCTCGGGGGCGGGGGGGAATGAGCAGTTCTTC

size: -
length: 15
J: TRBJ2-1
V: TRBV7-2
D: TRBD1
CDR3: CASSSHGTGQDEQFF
DNA: TGTGCCAGCAGCTCGCATGGGACAGGGCAGGATGAGCAGTTCTTC

size: -
length: 14
J: TRBJ1-1
V: TRBV13
D: -
CDR3: CASSLEGEGTEAFF
DNA: TGTGCCAGCAGCTTGGAGGGGGAGGGAACTGAAGCTTTCTTT

size: -
length: 14
J: TRBJ2-2
V: TRBV30
D: -
CDR3: CAWRSGANTGELFF
DNA: TGTGCCTGGAGATCGGGGGCGAACACCGGGGAGCTGTTTTTT

size: -
length: 15
J: TRBJ1-2
V: TRBV5-1
D: -
CDR3: CASSLVQAGNYGYTF
DNA: TGCGCCAGCAGCTTGGTACAGGCCGGTAACTATGGCTACACCTTC

size: -
length: 11
J: TRBJ1-2
V: TRBV29-1
D: TRBD1
CDR3: CSAGTGRGYTF
DNA: TGCAGCGCCGGGACAGGGAGGGGCTACACCTTC

size: once
length: 12
J: TRBJ1-3
V: TRBV14
D: -
CDR3: CASRQGLHTIYF
DNA: TGTGCCAGCAGGCAGGGGTTACACACCATATATTTT

size: -
length: 15
J: TRBJ2-1
V: TRBV2
D: TRBD2
CDR3: CASSLTSGGAGEQFF
DNA: TGTGCCAGCAGCCTTACTAGCGGGGGGGCTGGTGAGCAGTTCTTC

size: -
length: 15
J: TRBJ2-3
V: TRBV9
D: -
CDR3: CASSVELTATDTQYF
DNA: TGTGCCAGCAGCGTAGAGCTGACAGCCACAGATACGCAGTATTTT

size: -
length: 15
J: TRBJ2-3
V: TRBV10-3
D: TRBD2
CDR3: CAINPGLEYTDTQYF
DNA: TGTGCCATCAATCCGGGACTAGAGTACACAGATACGCAGTATTTT

size: -
length: 15
J: TRBJ2-1
V: TRBV25-1
D: TRBD2
CDR3: CASSDSGLLNNEQFF
DNA: TGTGCCAGCAGTGATTCGGGACTACTTAACAATGAGCAGTTCTTC

size: few
length: 15
J: TRBJ1-1
V: TRBV19
D: TRBD1
CDR3: CASSALGTGGTEAFF
DNA: TGTGCCAGTAGTGCCCTCGGGACAGGGGGGACTGAAGCTTTCTTT

size: -
length: 14
J: TRBJ1-2
V: TRBV5-8
D: -
CDR3: CASSKTPGVYLYTF
DNA: TGTGCCAGCAGCAAAACCCCAGGGGTCTATCTCTACACCTTC

size: -
length: 12
J: TRBJ1-2
V: TRBV2
D: TRBD1
CDR3: CASPGQGGGYTF
DNA: TGTGCCAGCCCAGGACAGGGCGGAGGCTACACCTTC

size: -
length: 14
J: TRBJ2-7
V: TRBV27
D: TRBD2
CDR3: CASSWASGSYEQYF
DNA: TGTGCCAGCAGTTGGGCTAGCGGGAGTTACGAGCAGTACTTC

size: -
length: 15
J: TRBJ1-2
V: TRBV4-2
D: -
CDR3: CASSQEDTSNYGYTF
DNA: TGTGCCAGCAGCCAAGAGGACACTTCTAACTATGGCTACACCTTC